A single sample gave rise to the 3 T cell receptor beta chains below, sequenced in a study of shared clonotypes between healthy human individuals. Clones were sequenced by immunoSEQ multiplex PCR, and TCRdb holds only the in-frame ones, with some missing. The repertoire holds about 2.1 million clones, with approximately 94% as singletons. CD8 cells classed as naive were CD45RO-negative and positively selected for CCR7, excluding terminally differentiated effector memory CD45RA+ cells. Sequenced material: naive CD8+ T cells from PBMCs. These TCRs come from a man younger than 30 in good health. Some clones in this sample may be carry-over from other donors' samples.

The chain uses TRBV28 and TRBJ2-5; 8 bases are a match to TRBD1. Germline V CDR1 and CDR2: MDHEN, SYDVKM. There are 14 residues in the CDR3. With V trimmed by 10 bases and J by 5 bases, 12 bases remained unmatched. CDR3 sequence: CAIAFRDRSETQYF. CDR3 nucleotide sequence: TGTGCCATCGCTTTCCGGGACAGGTCGGAGACCCAGTACTTC.

The chain recombines TRBV2 with TRBJ2-1; 10 nucleotides match TRBD2. V gave up 8 bases and J gave up 6 bases; unmatched junction bases: 10. In germline, CDR1 is SNHLY, CDR2 FYNNEI. The length of the CDR3 is 15 residues. This chain's CDR3 is CASSSGLAEPNEQFF. The CDR3 nucleotides are TGTGCCAGCTCCTCTGGACTAGCGGAACCCAATGAGCAGTTCTTC.

The V call is TRBV5-4, the J call TRBJ2-2, with unresolved D. Germline values: CDR1 SGHNT, CDR2 YYREEE (reference sequence). Trimming shortened V by 2 bases and J by 4 bases, and 15 bases separated the two germline ends. The CDR3 sequence is 16 residues long. The CDR3 is CASSFLTDLPTGELFF. The CDR3 DNA follows: TGTGCCAGCAGCTTTCTAACAGACCTTCCCACCGGGGAGCTGTTTTTT.